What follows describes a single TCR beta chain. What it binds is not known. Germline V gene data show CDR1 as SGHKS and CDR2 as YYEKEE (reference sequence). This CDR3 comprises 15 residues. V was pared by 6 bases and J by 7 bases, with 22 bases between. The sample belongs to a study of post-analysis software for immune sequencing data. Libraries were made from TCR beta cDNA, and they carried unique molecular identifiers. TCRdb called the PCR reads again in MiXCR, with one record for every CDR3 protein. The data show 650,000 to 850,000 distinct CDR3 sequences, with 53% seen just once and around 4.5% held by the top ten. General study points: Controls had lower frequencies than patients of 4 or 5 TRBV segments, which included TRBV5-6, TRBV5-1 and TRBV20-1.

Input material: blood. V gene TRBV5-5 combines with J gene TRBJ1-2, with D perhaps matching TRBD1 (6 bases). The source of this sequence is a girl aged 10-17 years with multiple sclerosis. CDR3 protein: CASNLNQGTPGGYTF. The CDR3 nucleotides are TGTGCCAGCAACCTCAATCAGGGGACCCCCGGTGGCTACACCTTC.